The rows below give T cell receptor beta chains drawn from one sample of a study of T cell responses to AZD1222 COVID-19 vaccine. Measured with immunoSEQ multiplex PCR; TCRdb has only the in-frame clones, and not every one. The table has approximately 50,000 clones, approximately 88% seen once. Sequenced material: peripheral blood, taken on day 0 of AZD1222 vaccination. The receptors originated from an adult in good health. CDR3s include the opening cysteine and the closing phenylalanine or tryptophan. D genes are given only for firm matches. Clone size is stated in some rows and not others, as once, few, many or a class when expanded.

clone size	V gene	J gene	D gene	CDR3 DNA	CDR3 protein
once	TRBV21-1	TRBJ1-2	NA	TGTGCCAGCAGCAAAGAATCAGGGGACAGGGGTCAAGGAGGCTACACCTTC	CASSKESGDRGQGGYTF
once	TRBV9	TRBJ1-2	NA	TGTGCCAGCAACGGAGGCAGAGGCTACACCTTC	CASNGGRGYTF
NA	TRBV10-1	TRBJ2-1	TRBD2	TGCGCCAGCATAAGGACTAGCGGCTACAATGAGCAGTTCTTC	CASIRTSGYNEQFF
NA	TRBV6-5	TRBJ2-3	NA	TGTGCCAGCCGAACTTCTTCCCCAGATACGCAGTATTTT	CASRTSSPDTQYF
NA	TRBV29-1	TRBJ1-1	NA	TGCAGCGTTGTTGTGGGAAACACTGAAGCTTTCTTT	CSVVVGNTEAFF
NA	TRBV7-2	TRBJ1-1	NA	TGTGCCAGCAGCCCCACCCGCAGCAGGGACACTGAAGCTTTCTTT	CASSPTRSRDTEAFF
NA	TRBV7-2	TRBJ1-4	NA	TGTGCCAGCAGCCCCAGGACAAGCGGAGGTGAAAAACTGTTTTTT	CASSPRTSGGEKLFF
NA	TRBV24-1	TRBJ2-6	NA	TGTGCCACCAGTCAAGTAAAAGGGACACAGACCCACTCTGGGGCCAACGTCCTGACTTTC	CATSQVKGTQTHSGANVLTF
NA	TRBV19	TRBJ1-1	TRBD1	TGTGCCAGTAGTGGCCGACAGGGTGGACTTGCGGTGAACACTGAAGCTTTCTTT	CASSGRQGGLAVNTEAFF
NA	TRBV6-2/TRBV6-3	TRBJ2-5	TRBD2	TGTGCCAGCAGTTATGGCGGACTAGCGGGAGCAGAGACCCAGTACTTC	CASSYGGLAGAETQYF
NA	TRBV10-3	TRBJ2-3	NA	TGTGCCTCCAGTGAGCAGGGGTCCACAGATACGCAGTATTTT	CASSEQGSTDTQYF
NA	TRBV11-3	TRBJ2-1	TRBD2	TGTGCCAGCAGCCCCCAGGATATCGGACTAGCGGCCGGGAATGAGCAGTTCTTC	CASSPQDIGLAAGNEQFF
NA	TRBV7-9	TRBJ2-2	NA	TGTGCCAGCAGCCCCCCTCTAGCGCTGAACACCGGGGAGCTGTTTTTT	CASSPPLALNTGELFF
once	TRBV30	TRBJ1-5	NA	TGTGCCTGGAGTGGGGACATGAATCAGCCCCAGCATTTT	CAWSGDMNQPQHF
NA	TRBV3-1/TRBV3-2	TRBJ2-1	NA	TGTGCCAGCAGCCAAACGGGTGAGCAGTTCTTC	CASSQTGEQFF
NA	TRBV7-9	TRBJ1-1	TRBD1	TGTGCCAGCAGCTCCCCGGGACAGATTAACACTGAAGCTTTCTTT	CASSSPGQINTEAFF
NA	TRBV7-9	TRBJ1-5	TRBD1	TGTGCCAGCAGCGGACAGGGTTCGGGTCAGCCCCAGCATTTT	CASSGQGSGQPQHF
NA	TRBV11-3	TRBJ1-1	NA	TGTGCCAGCAGCTTAGTCGGCGGGAACACTGAAGCTTTCTTT	CASSLVGGNTEAFF
NA	TRBV10-3	TRBJ1-1	TRBD1	TGTGCCATCAGCCTCAGGGGGGACACTGAAGCTTTCTTT	CAISLRGDTEAFF
NA	TRBV20-1	TRBJ2-1	TRBD2	TGCAGTGCTAGTCCGGTAGCGGGAGGCAAATACAATGAGCAGTTCTTC	CSASPVAGGKYNEQFF
NA	TRBV7-8	TRBJ2-7	NA	TGTGCCAGCAGCTTAGTCCTCGGTGTTGGCTACGAGCAGTACTTC	CASSLVLGVGYEQYF
NA	TRBV4-3	TRBJ1-2	NA	TGCGCCAGCAGCCAAGGTGGCAGGGGCCTCTATGGCTACACCTTC	CASSQGGRGLYGYTF
NA	TRBV19	TRBJ2-7	NA	TGTGCCAGTAGTCGGACTGGCTACGAGCAGTACTTC	CASSRTGYEQYF
NA	TRBV19	TRBJ1-3	NA	TGTGCCAGTAACGACGTAAGCTCTGGAAACACCATATATTTT	CASNDVSSGNTIYF
NA	TRBV4-1	TRBJ2-1	NA	TGCGCCAGCAGCCGCCTACTAGCCGGTGAGCAGTTCTTC	CASSRLLAGEQFF
NA	TRBV12-3/TRBV12-4	TRBJ2-5	NA	TGTGCCAGCAGTCCGGACGGGCCAGGGACCCAGTACTTC	CASSPDGPGTQYF
NA	TRBV19	TRBJ2-2	NA	TGTGCCAGTAGTATAGTGGGTAGGAGCACCGGGGAGCTGTTTTTT	CASSIVGRSTGELFF
NA	TRBV25-1	TRBJ2-1	NA	TGTGCCAGCAGTGACGGAGGGGATCCGAATTGGACCTACAATGAGCAGTTCTTC	CASSDGGDPNWTYNEQFF
NA	TRBV11-2	TRBJ2-7	NA	TGTGCCAGCAGCTTAGTTCGGGCCTCCAGCTACGAGCAGTACTTC	CASSLVRASSYEQYF
NA	TRBV5-6	TRBJ1-3	NA	TGTGCCAGCAGCTTGGAACGGGCCCTCTCTGGAAACACCATATATTTT	CASSLERALSGNTIYF